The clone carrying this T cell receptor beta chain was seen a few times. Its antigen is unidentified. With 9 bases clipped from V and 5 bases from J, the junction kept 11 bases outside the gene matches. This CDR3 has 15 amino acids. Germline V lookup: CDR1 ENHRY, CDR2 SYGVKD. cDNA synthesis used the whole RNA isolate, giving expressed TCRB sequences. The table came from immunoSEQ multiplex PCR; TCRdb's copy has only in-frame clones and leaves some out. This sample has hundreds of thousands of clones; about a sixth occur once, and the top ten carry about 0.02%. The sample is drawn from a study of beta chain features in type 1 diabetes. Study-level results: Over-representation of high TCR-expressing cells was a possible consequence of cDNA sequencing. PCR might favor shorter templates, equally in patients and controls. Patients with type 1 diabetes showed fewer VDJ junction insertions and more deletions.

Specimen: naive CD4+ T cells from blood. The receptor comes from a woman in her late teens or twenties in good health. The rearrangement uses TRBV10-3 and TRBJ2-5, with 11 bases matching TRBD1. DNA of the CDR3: TGTGCCATTGCGTCGGGACAGGGGGACGAGGAGACCCAGTACTTC. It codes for CAIASGQGDEETQYF.